These 7 T cell receptor beta chains were all obtained from the same sample, sequenced in a study of blood T cell repertoires in COVID-19. Generated by immunoSEQ multiplex PCR, the TCRdb table keeps only in-frame clones and is missing some. In the table there are approximately 300,000 clones, under 95% of which are singletons. Input material: PBMCs or T cells enriched from blood (not recorded which). The receptors derive from a woman in her thirties who had recovered from COVID-19.

This clone was seen only once. The chain is built from TRBV25-1 and TRBJ2-5; D is unclear. Trimming removed 7 bases at V and 5 bases at J, with 8 bases between. In germline, CDR1 is MGHDK, CDR2 SYGVNS. The CDR3 extends over 11 amino acids. The CDR3 coding sequence is TGTGCCAGCATGGCCCTTGAGACCCAGTACTTC. It translates to CASMALETQYF.

V is TRBV7-2 and J is TRBJ1-2, with TRBD1 as a possible D gene (5 bases). The CDR3 contains 14 residues. V was trimmed by 5 bases and J by 4 bases, leaving 14 bases between them. Per germline, CDR1 SGHTA and CDR2 FQGNSA. As DNA, the CDR3 is TGTGCCAGCAGCACAGGTGGGGTGGGCTATGGCTACACCTTC. It is translated as CASSTGGVGYGYTF.

V gene TRBV6-5 combines with J gene TRBJ2-7; 9 bases match TRBD1. Per the germline V gene, CDR1 is MNHEY and CDR2 is SVGAGI. CDR3 length: 15 residues. Unmatched junction bases numbered 3, after V lost 0 bases and J lost 3 bases. The CDR3 DNA reads TGTGCCAGCAGTTACTCGATGGGACAGGGCTACGAGCAGTACTTC. Translated, it gives CASSYSMGQGYEQYF.

V is TRBV3-1 (or the pseudogene TRBV3-2) and J is TRBJ2-3; 8 bases are shared with TRBD2. V trimming: 6 bases; J trimming: 4 bases; junction bases outside the gene matches: 9. Looked up from germline, CDR1 is LGHDT and CDR2 is YNNKEL (reference sequence). The CDR3 totals 15 residues. The DNA for the CDR3 is TGTGCCAGCAGTCTTAGGTCTAGCGGGTCAGATACGCAGTATTTT. Encoded protein: CASSLRSSGSDTQYF.

This chain links TRBV18 with TRBJ1-6, with 11 bases that match TRBD1. The CDR3 extends over 18 amino acids. V shed 4 bases, J shed 7 bases, and the junction held 12 bases outside the gene matches. CDR1 and CDR2 from the germline V gene are KGHSH and LQKENI. This chain's CDR3 is CASSQRLPGQGENSPLHF. DNA for the CDR3: TGTGCCAGCTCACAACGTTTACCGGGACAGGGGGAAAATTCACCCCTCCACTTT.

This clone occurred once. The rearrangement joins TRBV25-1 to TRBJ1-1; D unclear. The germline V gene has CDR1 MGHDK and CDR2 SYGVNS. The V and J ends lost 5 bases and 11 bases respectively, with 18 bases between them. CDR3 length: 13 amino acids. The CDR3 loop is CASSSIVSAGAFF. The CDR3 DNA reads as TGTGCCAGCAGTAGCATCGTTTCCGCGGGGGCTTTCTTT.

As to this clone: Other nucleotide sequences from this sample produce the same CDR3. This rearrangement joins TRBV28 to TRBJ1-6, with 7 bases aligning to TRBD1. J was trimmed by 7 bases and V by 5 bases; bases with no gene match: 5. Germline CDR1 reads MDHEN; CDR2 reads SYDVKM. This CDR3 comprises 14 residues. CDR3 sequence (DNA): TGTGCCAGCAGTCGACAGGGAGGAAATTCACCCCTCCACTTT. This gives the protein CASSRQGGNSPLHF.